This TCR beta chain was recorded in a study of cytomegalovirus exposure and HLA in healthy donors. The germline V and J ends were trimmed by 3 bases and 1 base, with 10 bases remaining between them. Per the germline V gene, CDR1 is SGHAT and CDR2 is FQNNGV. The CDR3 has 15 amino acids. With 60 Vbeta and 13 Jbeta primers, the PCR was carried out. The assay was immunoSEQ multiplex PCR, and TCRdb's table has in-frame clones only and misses some. The repertoire consists of 120,000 to 150,000 clones, with roughly 9.4% occurring once and the leading ten covering approximately 1.8%. The sequenced sample consisted of PBMCs. The sequence was collected from a male donor in good health and CMV-seronegative. The rearrangement links TRBV11-2 to TRBJ1-5; D not resolved. The CDR3 DNA is TGTGCCAGCAGCTTTTGCGCGGTAAGCAATCAGCCCCAGCATTTT. It yields the protein CASSFCAVSNQPQHF. Based on the CDR3 plus reference TRBV11-2 and TRBJ1-5, the full variable domain is EAGVAQSPRYKIIEKRQSVAFWCNPISGHATLYWYQQILGQGPKLLIQFQNNGVVDDSQLPKDRFSAERLKGVDSTLKIQPAKLEDSAVYLCASSFCAVSNQPQHFGDGTRLSIL.